A selection of T cell receptor beta chains follows, all from one sample in a study of T cell changes during pregnancy in multiple sclerosis. Produced via immunoSEQ multiplex PCR; TCRdb's table is partial and in-frame only. Here the sample spans 35,000 or so clones, about nine tenths being singletons. The material was peripheral blood, obtained in the second trimester of pregnancy. The receptors here all came from a female donor in good health, enrolled as a control in a pregnancy study. The CDR3 runs from the conserved cysteine through the conserved F or W. Each record gives: V gene, clone size, J gene, D gene, CDR3 length, CDR3 DNA, CDR3 protein. A D gene is named only where the DNA matches it firmly. The size entry is marked missing in some rows and otherwise reads once, few, many or a size class.

v_gene: TRBV9
abundance: -
j_gene: TRBJ1-2
d_gene: TRBD1
len: 14
CDR3nt: TGTGCCAGCGGTCGGGACAGGGGAAACTATGGCTACACCTTC
CDR3aa: CASGRDRGNYGYTF

v_gene: TRBV6-1
abundance: once
j_gene: TRBJ1-5
d_gene: -
len: 10
CDR3nt: TGTGCCAGCGGGGCTCAGCCCCAGCATTTT
CDR3aa: CASGAQPQHF

v_gene: TRBV4-3
abundance: -
j_gene: TRBJ1-2
d_gene: -
len: 14
CDR3nt: TGCGCCAGCAGCCGCAAGACGGGTTTCTATGGCTACACCTTC
CDR3aa: CASSRKTGFYGYTF

v_gene: TRBV7-9
abundance: -
j_gene: TRBJ2-2
d_gene: -
len: 15
CDR3nt: TGTGCCAGCAGTCTCGGCGGGATTAACACCGGGGAGCTGTTTTTT
CDR3aa: CASSLGGINTGELFF

v_gene: TRBV10-1
abundance: -
j_gene: TRBJ1-4
d_gene: TRBD1
len: 12
CDR3nt: TGCGCCGGAGGGACAGGGGGTGAAAAACTGTTTTTT
CDR3aa: CAGGTGGEKLFF

v_gene: TRBV27
abundance: -
j_gene: TRBJ1-5
d_gene: -
len: 13
CDR3nt: TGTGCCAGCAGTTACAGGGAGAATCAGCCCCAGCATTTT
CDR3aa: CASSYRENQPQHF

v_gene: TRBV30
abundance: -
j_gene: TRBJ2-7
d_gene: -
len: 14
CDR3nt: TGTGCCTGGGAATCTAGCGCCCTCTCCTACGAGCAGTACTTC
CDR3aa: CAWESSALSYEQYF

v_gene: TRBV7-8
abundance: -
j_gene: TRBJ2-6
d_gene: TRBD1
len: 15
CDR3nt: TGTGCCAGCAGCCCACGGACAGGGCAGGCCAACGTCCTGACTTTC
CDR3aa: CASSPRTGQANVLTF

v_gene: TRBV7-9
abundance: -
j_gene: TRBJ2-7
d_gene: -
len: 15
CDR3nt: TGTGCCAGCAGCCTCTGGGAAGCCCACGTAGGAGGGCAGTACTTC
CDR3aa: CASSLWEAHVGGQYF

v_gene: TRBV6-1
abundance: -
j_gene: TRBJ1-3
d_gene: -
len: 12
CDR3nt: TGTGCCAGCAGACAGGGTAGAAACACCATATATTTT
CDR3aa: CASRQGRNTIYF

v_gene: TRBV7-2
abundance: -
j_gene: TRBJ2-3
d_gene: TRBD2
len: 14
CDR3nt: TGTGCCAGCAGCTTTGGTAGCGGGGGCGATACGCAGTATTTT
CDR3aa: CASSFGSGGDTQYF

v_gene: TRBV7-7
abundance: once
j_gene: TRBJ2-2
d_gene: TRBD1
len: 14
CDR3nt: TGTGCCAGCAGCCCCGACAGGGGAACCGGGGAGCTGTTTTTT
CDR3aa: CASSPDRGTGELFF

v_gene: TRBV14
abundance: -
j_gene: TRBJ2-1
d_gene: TRBD1
len: 13
CDR3nt: TGTGCCAGCAGCCGGGACAGGGGGAATGAGCAGTTCTTC
CDR3aa: CASSRDRGNEQFF

v_gene: TRBV10-1
abundance: -
j_gene: TRBJ2-3
d_gene: -
len: 13
CDR3nt: TGCGCCAGCAGTGAGTCACTTGCAGATACGCAGTATTTT
CDR3aa: CASSESLADTQYF

v_gene: TRBV19
abundance: -
j_gene: TRBJ2-7
d_gene: TRBD1
len: 13
CDR3nt: TGTGCCAGTAGCGTCGACAGGGGGCGGGAGCAGTACTTC
CDR3aa: CASSVDRGREQYF

v_gene: TRBV7-9
abundance: few
j_gene: TRBJ1-5
d_gene: -
len: 13
CDR3nt: TGTGCCAGCAGCTTATCGAGGTCGGGGGCCCAGCATTTT
CDR3aa: CASSLSRSGAQHF

v_gene: TRBV2
abundance: -
j_gene: TRBJ2-7
d_gene: TRBD1
len: 13
CDR3nt: TGTGCCAGCAGGCCCGACAGGGTCGGCGAGCAGTACTTC
CDR3aa: CASRPDRVGEQYF

v_gene: TRBV9
abundance: -
j_gene: TRBJ1-1
d_gene: TRBD1
len: 13
CDR3nt: TGTGCCAGCAGGGGACAGGGGAACACTGAAGCTTTCTTT
CDR3aa: CASRGQGNTEAFF

v_gene: TRBV19
abundance: once
j_gene: TRBJ2-7
d_gene: -
len: 15
CDR3nt: TGTGCCAGTAGCCCCCCGGGGGAGCCCTCCTACGAGCAGTACTTC
CDR3aa: CASSPPGEPSYEQYF

v_gene: TRBV4-3
abundance: once
j_gene: TRBJ2-3
d_gene: TRBD2
len: 19
CDR3nt: TGCGCCAGCAGCCAAGCTCCAAGAAGGGCGGGGGGGTTCACAGATACGCAGTATTTT
CDR3aa: CASSQAPRRAGGFTDTQYF

v_gene: TRBV5-1
abundance: -
j_gene: TRBJ2-5
d_gene: -
len: 12
CDR3nt: TGCGCCAGGAAACAGGGAATAGAGACCCAGTACTTC
CDR3aa: CARKQGIETQYF

v_gene: TRBV15
abundance: -
j_gene: TRBJ2-2
d_gene: TRBD2
len: 19
CDR3nt: TGTGCCACCAGCAGGCCGATTATAGGGACTAGCGGGAACACCGGGGAGCTGTTTTTT
CDR3aa: CATSRPIIGTSGNTGELFF

v_gene: TRBV9
abundance: -
j_gene: TRBJ2-6
d_gene: -
len: 14
CDR3nt: TGTGCCAGCAGCGTAGCTGTTCGGGCCAACGTCCTGACTTTC
CDR3aa: CASSVAVRANVLTF

v_gene: TRBV5-4
abundance: -
j_gene: TRBJ1-6
d_gene: TRBD1
len: 16
CDR3nt: TGTGCCAGCAGCCCCATAGACAGGGGGCCGGATTCACCCCTCCACTTT
CDR3aa: CASSPIDRGPDSPLHF